This record covers a single T cell receptor (beta chain). This clonotype has at least ten counts. Its specific antigen is unknown. Base qualities are missing; no much larger clone stands one base away. TCRdb records Illumina NovaSeq 6000 as the sequencer. TCRalpha and TCRbeta cDNA libraries were built by 5'RACE with constant-segment primers, adding sample barcodes and unique molecular identifiers. Trizol reagent was used to extract RNA from every sample. Libraries were amplified in two PCR steps, with a second sample barcode and Illumina TruSeq adapters added in the second step. Sequencing of the libraries was done on an Illumina NovaSeq, producing 2 x 150 bp paired-end reads. The paper's data handling went like this. Reads were demultiplexed and collapsed into UMI-guided consensus sequences with migec v1.2.7. Using mixcr v2.1.11, UMI consensuses were aligned to TRA and TRB V and J templates and then assembled into clonotypes. Expanded or contracted clonotypes were those called significant by both edgeR and NoisET, with noise models trained on biological replicates. edgeR calls used a false discovery rate-adjusted p below 0.01 and a log2 fold-change threshold of 1. As an exploratory analysis of dynamics, max-normalized trajectories of the 1000 most abundant clonotypes were examined by PCA with hierarchical clustering. Separately sequenced CD4+ and CD8+ repertoires were used to assign the CD4 or CD8 phenotype of responding clones. TCRdb reran the public reads through fastp at Q25 and MiXCR, keeping productive beta chains. A single entry per CDR3 protein holds the most common genes and DNA from its merged rows. None of the V and J calls come from the authors' own analysis; TCRdb made them. For this sample there are about 50,000 distinct CDR3 sequences; 9.3% appear just once. The top ten clonotypes cover 10% to 15% of the sample.

Ficoll-Paque density gradient centrifugation was the method used to isolate PBMCs. This entry belongs to a study of T-cell memory formation after mild COVID-19 (dated by TCRdb to 2020 to 2023). Looking at the study overall: TCR sequence clusters from the two donors were found to be largely donor specific. Longitudinal TCRalpha and TCRbeta repertoire sequencing tracked T-cell clones expanding and contracting after mild COVID-19 in a couple of donors. Two young, previously healthy adult volunteers made up the cohort, one male and one female. Study-level results and caveats: Whether the second-wave clones peaking on day 37 were SARS-CoV-2 specific was not confirmed. Contracting CD4+ clones appeared mostly in the CM and EM memory subsets, whereas CD8+ clones were enriched in EMRA. The detection of some responding clones in pre-infection memory suggests that pre-existing cross-reactive memory T cells joined the SARS-CoV-2 response. Clones that contracted from day 15 to 85 showed balanced CD4/CD8 phenotypes, whereas a second wave of clones that expanded from day 15 to 37 leaned towards CD4+. Only a couple of mild cases were covered in the study, and larger cohorts including severe cases with pre-infection samples were considered necessary.

After removal of 7 bases from V and 0 bases from J, the junction retains 7 bases not matched to a gene. CDR1 and CDR2 are drawn from the germline V gene: SNHLY, FYNNEI. Reading from cysteine to phenylalanine, the CDR3 counts 17 amino acids. Only the CDR3 part of the read is kept: 51 bases, read in frame from the first base. The rearrangement joined TRBV2 to TRBJ2-6, with 9 junctional bases fitting TRBD2. The sequencing sample was made of PBMCs or a T cell subset sorted from them (not recorded which). This receptor was identified in an adult woman who had mild COVID-19 (a few samples of this study predate the infection). The sample titles of this study are shuffled in the database, so cell type and time point are left out; the donor was told from shared clones. The DNA sequence is given as TGTGCCAGCAATCGACTAGCGGTAGACTCTGGGGCCAACGTCCTGACTTTC. Its amino acids are CASNRLAVDSGANVLTF.